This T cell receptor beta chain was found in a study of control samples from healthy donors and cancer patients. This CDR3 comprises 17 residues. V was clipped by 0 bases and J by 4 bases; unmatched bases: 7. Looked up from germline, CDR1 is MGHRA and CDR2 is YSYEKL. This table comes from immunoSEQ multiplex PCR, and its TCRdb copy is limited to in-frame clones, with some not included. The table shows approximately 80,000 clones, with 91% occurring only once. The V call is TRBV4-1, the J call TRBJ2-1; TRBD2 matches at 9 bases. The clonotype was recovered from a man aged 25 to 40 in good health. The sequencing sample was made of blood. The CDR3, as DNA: TGCGCCAGCAGCCAAGATTCGGGCGGGGGGGGTTACAATGAGCAGTTCTTC. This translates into CASSQDSGGGGYNEQFF.